The 29 T cell receptor beta chains presented below share a single source sample, sequenced in a study of blood T cell repertoires in COVID-19. Data came from immunoSEQ multiplex PCR; TCRdb stores just in-frame clones and leaves some out. The sample lists roughly 380,000 clones; about 90% were seen once. Sequenced sample: PBMCs or T cells enriched from blood (not recorded which). The receptors derive from a woman aged 25 to 39 who had recovered from COVID-19.

This clone was seen once. This chain uses TRBV27 with TRBJ2-7; 9 positions agree with TRBD2. The CDR3 consists of 13 residues. V was pared by 4 bases and J by 4 bases, with 2 bases of the junction left unmatched. Looked up from germline, CDR1 is MNHEY and CDR2 is SMNVEV (reference sequence). The CDR3 nucleotides are TGTGCCAGCAGTTATAGCGGGAGTTACGAGCAGTACTTC. Its translation: CASSYSGSYEQYF.

V is TRBV9 and J is TRBJ2-7, with 7 bases identical to TRBD1. From germline, CDR1 is SGDLS and CDR2 YYNGEE. The ends lost 0 bases at V and 7 bases at J; junction bases unmatched: 10. CDR3 length: 15 amino acids. Written as DNA, the CDR3 is TGTGCCAGCAGCGTAGGGGTAGGGGGCTTATATGAGCAGTACTTC. This sequence encodes CASSVGVGGLYEQYF.

The chain couples TRBV27 to TRBJ1-1; TRBD1 agrees at 8 bases. Germline values: CDR1 MNHEY, CDR2 SMNVEV (reference sequence). The CDR3 contains 15 residues. With 4 bases clipped from V and 7 bases from J, the junction kept 11 bases outside the gene matches. The CDR3, as DNA: TGTGCCAGCAGTTCCCGGACAGGGAAAAGCTTTGAAGCTTTCTTT. Its translation is CASSSRTGKSFEAFF.

The CDR3 DNA sequence: TGTGCCAGCAGTCCCCGGACAGATTCACCCCTCCACTTT. Protein: CASSPRTDSPLHF. This chain links TRBV12-3 or TRBV12-4 with TRBJ1-6; D is possibly TRBD1 (6 bases). This CDR3 is built from 13 residues. V shed 5 bases and J shed 8 bases, with 10 bases lying between them.

The gene calls are TRBV19 and TRBJ1-3; TRBD1 matches at 8 bases. There are 14 residues in the CDR3. Unmatched junction bases numbered 4, after V lost 5 bases and J lost 4 bases. CDR1 is LNHDA, CDR2 SQIVND, per germline (reference sequence). As DNA, the CDR3 is TGTGCCAGTAGTGTGACAGGGGCAGGAAACACCATATATTTT. Residues: CASSVTGAGNTIYF.

The J gene is TRBJ2-3, the V gene TRBV5-1, with D possibly TRBD2 on 5 matching bases. Trimming shortened V by 4 bases and J by 0 bases, and 12 bases separated the two germline ends. This CDR3 spans 15 amino acids. Germline V lookup: CDR1 SGHRS, CDR2 YFSETQ. CDR3 protein: CASSGRGTSTDTQYF. The CDR3 DNA reads TGCGCCAGCAGCGGACGGGGAACTAGCACAGATACGCAGTATTTT.

The rearrangement links TRBV5-8 to TRBJ1-5, with TRBD1 as a possible D gene (5 bases). Germline CDR1 SGHTS, CDR2 YDEGEE. The length of the CDR3 is 13 residues. Trimming left V 2 bases short and J 10 bases short, with 13 bases between. CDR3 loop: CASSFPTGGPQHF. Here the CDR3 DNA reads TGTGCCAGCAGCTTTCCCACCGGGGGACCCCAGCATTTT.

The chain links TRBV6-4 to TRBJ2-2; D call uncertain. The ends were cut back, 2 bases at V and 7 bases at J, with 5 bases in the middle. The CDR3 totals 12 residues. Germline V gene data show CDR1 as MRHNA and CDR2 as SNTAGT. The CDR3 region is CASSDPRGELFF. The CDR3 nucleotides are TGTGCCAGCAGTGACCCCCGCGGGGAGCTGTTTTTT.

This clone was recorded a few times. The chain has TRBV28 and TRBJ2-7, with 7 bases aligning to TRBD2. Germline V lookup: CDR1 MDHEN, CDR2 SYDVKM. The length of the CDR3 is 15 residues. The junction had 10 bases not matched to a gene; V was cut back by 3 bases and J by 5 bases. CDR3 in amino acids: CASSLVGSGEDEQYF. The CDR3 bases are TGTGCCAGCAGTTTGGTCGGGAGCGGGGAAGACGAGCAGTACTTC. Using reference TRBV28 and TRBJ2-7 for the parts outside the CDR3, the full variable domain is DVKVTQSSRYLVKRTGEKVFLECVQDMDHENMFWYRQDPGLGLRLIYFSYDVKMKEKGDIPEGYSVSREKKERFSLILESASTNQTSMYLCASSLVGSGEDEQYFGPGTRLTVT.

This chain connects TRBV6-4 to TRBJ2-1, with 7 bases fitting TRBD2. The CDR3 runs to 14 residues. Germline V lookup: CDR1 MRHNA, CDR2 SNTAGT. The J segment lost 8 bases and the V segment lost 10 bases, leaving 14 bases of the junction unmatched. CDR3 region: CATSGTNAPYEQFF. The CDR3 coding sequence is TGTGCCACCTCCGGGACTAATGCCCCCTATGAGCAGTTCTTC.

The rearrangement joins TRBV19 to TRBJ1-2, with D maybe TRBD1 (6 bases). This CDR3 spans 15 amino acids. Trimming pared 2 bases from V and 4 bases from J, leaving 14 bases between. CDR1 is LNHDA, CDR2 SQIVND, per germline (reference sequence). CDR3 sequence reads: CASSINRVGGYGYTF. The CDR3 coding sequence is TGTGCCAGTAGTATAAACAGGGTCGGAGGCTATGGCTACACCTTC.

About this clone itself: One junction end does not reproduce the germline sequence, and a read error may be involved. This sequence joins TRBV3-1 (or the pseudogene TRBV3-2) and TRBJ1-1; possibly TRBD1 for D (5 bases). Looked up from germline, CDR1 is LGHDT and CDR2 is YNNKEL (reference sequence). The CDR3 contains 16 residues. CDR3 protein: CASSLSRGGMNTEAFF. CDR3 DNA: TGTGCCAGCAGCCTGAGTAGGGGCGGTATGAATACTGAAGCTTTCTTT.

This clone showed up just once. The chain recombines TRBV5-4 with TRBJ2-3, with TRBD2 matching over 11 bases. Germline V gene data show CDR1 as SGHNT and CDR2 as YYREEE (reference sequence). The CDR3 extends over 17 amino acids. V trimming: 0 bases; J trimming: 2 bases; junction bases outside the gene matches: 5. The CDR3 here is CASSLALAGGYTDTQYF. The CDR3 DNA reads as TGTGCCAGCAGCTTGGCTCTAGCGGGGGGTTACACAGATACGCAGTATTTT.

This clone was seen a few times. This sequence joins TRBV4-1 and TRBJ1-2, with unresolved D. Germline lookup yields CDR1 MGHRA and CDR2 YSYEKL. CDR3 length equals 14 residues. The ends were cut back, 0 bases at V and 3 bases at J, with 8 bases in the middle. The CDR3 is CASSQDSRHYGYTF. CDR3 coding DNA: TGCGCCAGCAGCCAAGATTCCAGGCACTATGGCTACACCTTC.

The sample holds one count of this clone. The rearrangement uses TRBV18 and TRBJ1-5; the match to TRBD1 covers 7 bases. The CDR3 totals 16 residues. The V gene's germline CDR1 is KGHSH and CDR2 LQKENI. Germline trimming cut 4 bases from V and 0 bases from J; bases unmatched to any gene: 6. The CDR3 protein is CASSRQGPGSNQPQHF. For the CDR3, the DNA is TGTGCCAGCTCACGACAGGGACCGGGTAGCAATCAGCCCCAGCATTTT.

The chain combines TRBV27 with TRBJ1-6, with 7 bases lining up with TRBD1. The germline gives CDR1 MNHEY, CDR2 SMNVEV (reference sequence). There are 14 residues in the CDR3. J lost 10 bases, V lost 6 bases, and 9 bases had no gene match. CDR3 nucleotides: TGTGCCAGCAGGGAATATACAGGGGTGTCACCCCTCCACTTT. This codes for CASREYTGVSPLHF.

This sequence joins TRBV5-1 and TRBJ2-5; tentatively, D is TRBD1 (5 bases). The V end was cut by 0 bases, the J end by 1 base, with 13 bases between. Germline CDR1 is SGHRS and CDR2 is YFSETQ. This CDR3 region has 16 residues. The CDR3 is CASSLAPPTVQETQYF. The CDR3, as DNA: TGCGCCAGCAGCTTGGCCCCCCCGACAGTCCAAGAGACCCAGTACTTC.

The V gene is TRBV19, the J gene TRBJ1-2; 9 bases are a match to TRBD1. This CDR3 has 15 amino acids. J lost 3 bases, V lost 1 base, and 3 bases had no gene match. Germline V gene data show CDR1 as LNHDA and CDR2 as SQIVND (reference sequence). CDR3 DNA sequence: TGTGCCAGTAGTATAGTGGGACAGGGCCACTATGGCTACACCTTC. Residues: CASSIVGQGHYGYTF.

This clone was recorded once. This sequence joins TRBV7-3 and TRBJ2-5; D is perhaps TRBD1 (5 bases). Trimming removed 2 bases at V and 1 base at J, with 14 bases between. Germline V gene lookup returns CDR1 SGHTA and CDR2 FQGTGA. The CDR3 sequence is 16 residues long. The CDR3 protein is CASSLFLRDSQETQYF. The CDR3 coding sequence is TGTGCCAGCAGCTTATTCCTGCGAGACAGCCAAGAGACCCAGTACTTC.

This clone was counted once. The genes are TRBV5-1 and TRBJ1-1; TRBD1 matches at 8 bases. The CDR3 is made up of 15 amino acids. V lost 4 bases, J lost 5 bases, and 10 bases stayed unmatched. Per the germline V gene, CDR1 is SGHRS and CDR2 is YFSETQ. The CDR3 region has the DNA TGCGCCAGCAGCCAACAGGGGGGTGAACGAACTGAAGCTTTCTTT. Translated: CASSQQGGERTEAFF.

The chain uses TRBV7-9 and TRBJ1-4, with 7 nucleotides matching TRBD1. CDR1 is SEHNR, CDR2 FQNEAQ, per germline (reference sequence). V gave up 1 base and J gave up 3 bases; unmatched junction bases: 5. The CDR3 is 16 residues long. The CDR3 reads CASSLGSGGSNEKLFF. The CDR3 DNA is TGTGCCAGCAGCTTAGGATCAGGGGGGTCTAATGAAAAACTGTTTTTT.

The rearrangement links TRBV7-9 to TRBJ2-1; D possibly corresponds to TRBD2 (7 bases). Per the germline V gene, CDR1 is SEHNR and CDR2 is FQNEAQ (reference sequence). The CDR3 runs 15 residues. Trimming pared 5 bases from V and 3 bases from J, leaving 14 bases between. CDR3 coding DNA: TGTGCCAGCAGCCCGAAGGGGGGGGACTACAATGAGCAGTTCTTC. This translates into CASSPKGGDYNEQFF.

The rearrangement links TRBV2 to TRBJ2-3; D may be TRBD2 (7 bases). The length of the CDR3 is 15 residues. The germline V and J ends were trimmed by 2 bases and 3 bases, with 12 bases remaining between them. The germline V gene encodes CDR1 SNHLY and CDR2 FYNNEI. The CDR3 DNA reads as TGTGCCAGCAGTGAAAGGGGGGGCGGGACAGATACGCAGTATTTT. Translated: CASSERGGGTDTQYF.

The chain carries TRBV7-8 and TRBJ2-1, with TRBD2 matching 7 bases. The CDR3 runs 17 residues. Germline trimming cut 0 bases from V and 2 bases from J; bases unmatched to any gene: 7. CDR1 is SGHVS, CDR2 FQNEAQ, per germline. CDR3 in amino acids: CASSLALASGTYNEQFF. The CDR3 bases are TGTGCCAGCAGCTTAGCGCTGGCTAGCGGTACCTACAATGAGCAGTTCTTC. Combining the CDR3 with reference TRBV7-8 and TRBJ2-1 gives the whole variable domain GAGVSQSPRYKVAKRGQDVALRCDPISGHVSLFWYQQALGQGPEFLTYFQNEAQLDKSGLPSDRFFAERPEGSVSTLKIQRTQQEDSAVYLCASSLALASGTYNEQFFGPGTRLTVL.

This clone was found a few times. The V and J genes are TRBV18 and TRBJ2-7, with unresolved D. The CDR3 runs 12 residues. Trimming cost V 3 bases and J 6 bases, with 9 bases left between them. Germline V CDR1 and CDR2: KGHSH, LQKENI. The CDR3 sequence is CASSPGRFEQYF. The CDR3 DNA reads TGTGCCAGCTCACCTGGCCGCTTCGAGCAGTACTTC.

The chain combines TRBV5-1 with TRBJ2-3; D perhaps matches TRBD2 (6 bases). Germline assignment: CDR1 SGHRS and CDR2 YFSETQ. V was cut by 0 bases and J by 4 bases, with 12 bases left in between. The CDR3 contains 15 residues. The chain's CDR3 is CASSLAGGYADTQYF. DNA for the CDR3: TGCGCCAGCAGCTTGGCCGGGGGATACGCAGATACGCAGTATTTT.

The gene calls are TRBV9 and TRBJ2-7; the match to TRBD1 covers 7 bases. This CDR3 comprises 14 residues. Germline values: CDR1 SGDLS, CDR2 YYNGEE. V trimming: 3 bases; J trimming: 4 bases; junction bases outside the gene matches: 7. In nucleotides, the CDR3 is TGTGCCAGCAGCGGCCGGGACAGCCAATACGAGCAGTACTTC. This sequence encodes CASSGRDSQYEQYF. Variable domain in full (rest from reference TRBV9 and TRBJ2-7): DSGVTQTPKHLITATGQRVTLRCSPRSGDLSVYWYQQSLDQGLQFLIQYYNGEERAKGNILERFSAQQFPDLHSELNLSSLELGDSALYFCASSGRDSQYEQYFGPGTRLTVT.

The chain couples TRBV5-1 to TRBJ2-7, with no clear D. CDR3 length: 12 residues. With 6 bases removed from V and 6 bases from J, the gap between germline ends came to 13 bases. Germline V gives CDR1 SGHRS, CDR2 YFSETQ. Here the CDR3 reads CASTSGPLEQYF. CDR3 sequence (DNA): TGCGCCAGCACTTCAGGTCCTCTCGAGCAGTACTTC. Full variable domain (remainder filled in from reference TRBV5-1 and TRBJ2-7): KAGVTQTPRYLIKTRGQQVTLSCSPISGHRSVSWYQQTPGQGLQFLFEYFSETQRNKGNFPGRFSGRQFSNSRSEMNVSTLELGDSALYLCASTSGPLEQYFGPGTRLTVT.

CDR3 in amino acids: CASRFDRLTGGTGELFF. In DNA form, the CDR3 reads TGTGCAAGTCGCTTTGACCGGTTGACAGGGGGAACCGGGGAGCTGTTTTTT. The chain links TRBV12-2 to TRBJ2-2; no DNA check was done on the table's D call, TRBD1. TRBV12-2 is assigned pseudogene status. The CDR3 contains 17 residues.